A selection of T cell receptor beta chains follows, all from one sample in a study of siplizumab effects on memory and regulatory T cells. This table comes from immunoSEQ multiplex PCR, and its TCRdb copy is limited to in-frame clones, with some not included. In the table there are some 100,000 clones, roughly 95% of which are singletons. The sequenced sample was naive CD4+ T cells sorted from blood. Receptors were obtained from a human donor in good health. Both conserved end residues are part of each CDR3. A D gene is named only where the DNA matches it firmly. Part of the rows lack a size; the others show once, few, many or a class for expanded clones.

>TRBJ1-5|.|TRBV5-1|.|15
CASSSRGDSNQPQHF
TGCGCCAGCAGTTCCAGGGGAGATAGCAATCAGCCCCAGCATTTT
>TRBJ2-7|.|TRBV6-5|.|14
CASQRVQGTYEQYF
TGTGCCAGCCAAAGGGTTCAGGGAACCTACGAGCAGTACTTC
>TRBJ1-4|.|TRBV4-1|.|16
CASRIGALLTNEKLFF
TGCGCCAGCAGGATAGGGGCCCTTTTAACTAATGAAAAACTGTTTTTT
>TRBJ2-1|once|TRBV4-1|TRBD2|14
CASSRTSGGNEQFF
TGCGCCAGCAGCCGAACTAGCGGGGGGAATGAGCAGTTCTTC
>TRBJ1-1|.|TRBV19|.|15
CASSVSGPPNTEAFF
TGTGCCAGTAGTGTCTCGGGGCCCCCGAACACTGAAGCTTTCTTT
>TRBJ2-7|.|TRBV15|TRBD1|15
CATSTRTGGKDEQYF
TGTGCCACCAGCACACGGACAGGGGGCAAGGACGAGCAGTACTTC
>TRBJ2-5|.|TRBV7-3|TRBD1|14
CASSSDRGRETQYF
TGTGCCAGCAGTTCGGACAGGGGGCGTGAGACCCAGTACTTC
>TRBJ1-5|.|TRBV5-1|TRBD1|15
CASSLAGTANQPQHF
TGCGCCAGCAGCTTGGCGGGGACAGCGAATCAGCCCCAGCATTTT
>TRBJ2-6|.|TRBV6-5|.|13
CASSPYGANVLTF
TGTGCCAGCAGCCCCTATGGGGCCAACGTCCTGACTTTC
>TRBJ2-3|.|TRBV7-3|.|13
CASSHDHPDTQYF
TGTGCCAGCAGCCATGATCATCCAGATACGCAGTATTTT
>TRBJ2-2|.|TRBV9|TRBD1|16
CASSVGGQGYTGELFF
TGTGCCAGCAGCGTAGGGGGACAGGGTTACACCGGGGAGCTGTTTTTT
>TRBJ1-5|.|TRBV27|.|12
CASSRAVGPQHF
TGTGCCAGCAGTCGGGCCGTTGGGCCCCAGCATTTT
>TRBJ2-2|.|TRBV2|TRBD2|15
CASSERTSGVGELFF
TGTGCCAGCAGTGAGAGGACTAGCGGGGTTGGGGAGCTGTTTTTT
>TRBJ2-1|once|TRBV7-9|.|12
CAATFDDPPEFF
TGTGCCGCGACCTTTGATGACCCGCCGGAGTTCTTC
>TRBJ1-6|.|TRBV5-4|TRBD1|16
CASSRTGGEKNSPLHF
TGTGCCAGCAGCAGAACAGGGGGCGAAAAGAATTCACCCCTCCACTTT